This T cell receptor beta chain was recovered during a study of T cell responses to AZD1222 COVID-19 vaccine. Overall study findings and caveats: Most donors were white British and more were female, and clonal diversity was possibly underestimated. Among those given AZD1222, only 5 to 7 were seropositive at baseline.

This clone was counted a single time. Antigen: not known. Assay: immunoSEQ multiplex PCR; the TCRdb copy retains only in-frame clones and omits some. The repertoire holds about 95,000 clones, with around 90% as singletons. The source material was peripheral blood, sampled on day 0 of AZD1222 vaccination. This sequence originates from an adult in good health.

This chain's CDR3 is CASSPRNQPQHF. In DNA form, the CDR3 reads TGTGCCAGCAGTCCCCGGAATCAGCCCCAGCATTTT. The V call is TRBV2, the J call TRBJ1-5; D call uncertain. The CDR3 consists of 12 residues. V was pared by 5 bases and J by 4 bases, with 6 bases between. CDR1 SNHLY and CDR2 FYNNEI come from the germline V gene.